These T cell receptor beta chains were read from a single sample in a study of glioma-infiltrating T cells after dendritic cell vaccination. Sequencing was performed with immunoSEQ multiplex PCR; in TCRdb, only in-frame clones are kept and a portion is missing. The table lists roughly 100,000 clones, around 87% of them singletons. Sequenced here: blood, sampled after dendritic cell vaccination. The receptor set was obtained from a human donor with glioblastoma. CDR3s include the opening cysteine and the closing phenylalanine or tryptophan.

cdr3_aa: CASSVAPHSRNEKLFF
v_call: TRBV9
j_call: TRBJ1-4

cdr3_aa: CASSTGRELFF
v_call: TRBV9
j_call: TRBJ2-2

cdr3_aa: CASSSRQGSGTETQYF
v_call: TRBV5-4
j_call: TRBJ2-5

cdr3_aa: CASSLANQGNGAYEQYF
v_call: TRBV7-2
j_call: TRBJ2-7

cdr3_aa: CAWMSWRSGNTIYF
v_call: TRBV30
j_call: TRBJ1-3

cdr3_aa: CASSLVGGQETQYF
v_call: TRBV5-6
j_call: TRBJ2-5

cdr3_aa: CASSLGQGALNSPLHF
v_call: TRBV5-1
j_call: TRBJ1-6

cdr3_aa: CAISEFTKETQYF
v_call: TRBV10-3
j_call: TRBJ2-5

cdr3_aa: CASSERVTYEQYF
v_call: TRBV6-1
j_call: TRBJ2-7

cdr3_aa: CSAPLAEISYNEQFF
v_call: TRBV29-1
j_call: TRBJ2-1

cdr3_aa: CASSLEGSSYEQYF
v_call: TRBV7-9
j_call: TRBJ2-7

cdr3_aa: CASSTGTEFYGYTF
v_call: TRBV5-1
j_call: TRBJ1-2

cdr3_aa: CASSVGQGSSEAFF
v_call: TRBV9
j_call: TRBJ1-1

cdr3_aa: CASTDRGLGGYTF
v_call: TRBV2
j_call: TRBJ1-2

cdr3_aa: CASSQGMTPRQYF
v_call: TRBV4-1
j_call: TRBJ2-3

cdr3_aa: CASSPGARNQETQYF
v_call: TRBV2
j_call: TRBJ2-5

cdr3_aa: CASSPGSALNEKLFF
v_call: TRBV5-1
j_call: TRBJ1-4

cdr3_aa: CAWRLKGNYGYTF
v_call: TRBV30
j_call: TRBJ1-2

cdr3_aa: CASSEQGFTGELFF
v_call: TRBV2
j_call: TRBJ2-2

cdr3_aa: CASSTRRGQGGGCNQPQHF
v_call: TRBV21-1
j_call: TRBJ1-5

cdr3_aa: CASSLAGGYGYTF
v_call: TRBV7-9
j_call: TRBJ1-2

cdr3_aa: CASSFVAGAETQYF
v_call: TRBV7-2
j_call: TRBJ2-5

cdr3_aa: CSVRQGAADTQYF
v_call: TRBV29-1
j_call: TRBJ2-3

cdr3_aa: CASILLELYEQLAQYF
v_call: TRBV10-2
j_call: TRBJ2-7

cdr3_aa: CASSSLAGAYEQYF
v_call: TRBV5-1
j_call: NA

cdr3_aa: CATREGDGNRYTEAFF
v_call: TRBV15
j_call: TRBJ1-1

cdr3_aa: CASRSIYEQYF
v_call: TRBV28
j_call: TRBJ2-7

cdr3_aa: CASSDARGAGNEKLFF
v_call: TRBV4-1
j_call: TRBJ1-4

cdr3_aa: CASNPLGRGSNYGYTF
v_call: TRBV5-4
j_call: TRBJ1-2

cdr3_aa: CASSLAGVAYEQYF
v_call: TRBV5-4
j_call: TRBJ2-7

cdr3_aa: CAISRGEGYTF
v_call: TRBV10-3
j_call: TRBJ1-2

cdr3_aa: CASRIGQGASLINRGYTF
v_call: TRBV28
j_call: TRBJ1-2

cdr3_aa: CASSEVGDSYEQYF
v_call: TRBV6-1
j_call: TRBJ2-7

cdr3_aa: CAWSGQGRNTEAFF
v_call: TRBV30
j_call: TRBJ1-1

cdr3_aa: CASSLDNDGGRAFF
v_call: TRBV7-8
j_call: TRBJ1-1

cdr3_aa: CASSQTQGSYEQYF
v_call: TRBV16
j_call: TRBJ2-7

cdr3_aa: CASARASYEQYF
v_call: TRBV6-1
j_call: TRBJ2-7

cdr3_aa: CATARQGARETQYF
v_call: TRBV30
j_call: TRBJ2-5

cdr3_aa: CASSAGTGWTDTQYF
v_call: TRBV5-1
j_call: TRBJ2-3

cdr3_aa: CSVANRHGYTF
v_call: TRBV29-1
j_call: TRBJ1-2

cdr3_aa: CAIRGEDEKLFF
v_call: TRBV10-3
j_call: TRBJ1-4

cdr3_aa: CASSLAGLAANTGELFF
v_call: TRBV5-4
j_call: TRBJ2-2

cdr3_aa: CASSGETGGPSYEQYF
v_call: TRBV2
j_call: TRBJ2-7

cdr3_aa: CASTGDRGGSTNEKLFF
v_call: TRBV19
j_call: TRBJ1-4

cdr3_aa: CASSQGQTSNEQFF
v_call: TRBV4-2
j_call: TRBJ2-1

cdr3_aa: CASSVAGVGGLASNQPQHF
v_call: TRBV19
j_call: TRBJ1-5

cdr3_aa: CASSKPGQGADEQYF
v_call: TRBV19
j_call: TRBJ2-7

cdr3_aa: CASSLGGTAQETQYF
v_call: TRBV5-1
j_call: TRBJ2-5

cdr3_aa: CASSLSPPGNNSPLHF
v_call: TRBV5-5
j_call: TRBJ1-6

cdr3_aa: CASSLGGSPYEQYF
v_call: TRBV23-1
j_call: TRBJ2-7

cdr3_aa: CAISESWEHEQFF
v_call: TRBV10-3
j_call: TRBJ2-1

cdr3_aa: CASTGKTGGLNTEAFF
v_call: TRBV2
j_call: TRBJ1-1

cdr3_aa: CASSRGLAGSYEQYF
v_call: TRBV11-3
j_call: TRBJ2-7

cdr3_aa: CASGGTSGATDTQYF
v_call: TRBV2
j_call: TRBJ2-3

cdr3_aa: CASSLLPGAYEQYF
v_call: TRBV7-2
j_call: TRBJ2-7

cdr3_aa: CASSLGDTNYGYTF
v_call: TRBV5-1
j_call: TRBJ1-2

cdr3_aa: CASSFAASGRAGGTQYF
v_call: TRBV5-1
j_call: TRBJ2-3

cdr3_aa: CASSAGTGVGGGYTF
v_call: TRBV10-1
j_call: TRBJ1-2

cdr3_aa: CASSLPGQGVNQPQHF
v_call: TRBV6-6
j_call: TRBJ1-5